A single sample gave rise to the 30 T cell receptor beta chains below, sequenced in a study of CD8 T cells in ankylosing spondylitis. TCRdb reprocessed the 5' RACE reads with MiXCR, giving one entry per CDR3 protein. Of more than 250,000 distinct CDR3 sequences listed, 9.5% to 13% are singletons. Sequencing was done on a sample of blood, either unsorted or a sorted T cell fraction (not recorded which). The receptors originated from a female donor with ankylosing spondylitis or in good health (not recorded which).

The J gene is TRBJ1-1, the V gene TRBV20-1, with D unresolved. This CDR3 is 11 amino acids long. CDR1 DFQATT and CDR2 SNEGSKA come from the germline V gene (reference sequence). The DNA for the CDR3 is TGCAGCGTCGTCCCGCGAAGAGAAGCTTTCTTT. Protein: CSVVPRREAFF.

This chain joins TRBV5-1 and TRBJ2-2, with TRBD2 identical over 11 bases. This CDR3 is built from 16 residues. V shed 1 base, J shed 4 bases, and the junction held 3 bases outside the gene matches. The germline V gene has CDR1 SGHRS and CDR2 YFSETQ. This chain's CDR3 is CASSLLLAGGTGELFF. CDR3 DNA sequence: TGCGCCAGCAGCTTGCTGCTAGCGGGAGGCACCGGGGAGCTGTTTTTT.

In this sample, this clonotype turned up many times. V gene TRBV5-1 combines with J gene TRBJ2-6; D is undetermined. V was shortened by 4 bases and J by 0 bases, with 11 bases between the two germline ends. Germline V gene data show CDR1 as SGHRS and CDR2 as YFSETQ. CDR3 length: 16 residues. CDR3: CASSGARNSGANVLTF. The CDR3, as DNA: TGCGCCAGCAGCGGCGCCAGAAACTCTGGGGCCAACGTCCTGACTTTC.

This clonotype came up a few times. The chain recombines TRBV7-2 with TRBJ2-2; D assignment may be TRBD1 or TRBD2 (6 bases each). The CDR3 loop spans 16 amino acids. The germline V and J ends were trimmed by 0 bases and 5 bases, with 13 bases remaining between them. The V gene's germline CDR1 is SGHTA and CDR2 FQGNSA. The CDR3 nucleotides read TGTGCCAGCAGCTTAGCAGGAGGGGGATGGACCGGGGAGCTGTTTTTT. Residues: CASSLAGGGWTGELFF.

The rearrangement joins TRBV20-1 to TRBJ2-7; tentative D call: TRBD1 (5 bases). The CDR3 is made up of 18 amino acids. CDR1 is DFQATT and CDR2 is SNEGSKA in the germline V gene (reference sequence). Here the CDR3 reads CRGRAPGQGLRLPYEQYF. In DNA form, the CDR3 reads TGCAGGGGCCGGGCTCCGGGCCAGGGTCTTAGGCTGCCCTACGAGCAGTACTTC.

This clonotype was recorded at least ten times. This chain links TRBV20-1 with TRBJ2-1; D is unresolved. The CDR3 totals 11 residues. The germline V and J ends were trimmed by 7 bases and 7 bases, with 11 bases remaining between them. CDR1 DFQATT and CDR2 SNEGSKA come from the germline V gene (reference sequence). The chain's CDR3 is CSVRSRNEQFF. CDR3 in DNA: TGCAGTGTAAGGAGCAGGAATGAGCAGTTCTTC.

J is TRBJ2-3 and V is TRBV20-1; D unclear. The CDR3 sequence is 12 residues long. The germline gives CDR1 DFQATT, CDR2 SNEGSKA (reference sequence). Deletions cut 4 bases from V and 1 base from J, with 6 bases between. DNA of the CDR3: TGCAGTGCTAAGTCAGGCACAGATACGCAGTATTTT. This encodes CSAKSGTDTQYF.

The table lists this clonotype with a few counts. The CDR3 DNA sequence: TGCAGTGCTAGAGGGTCTAGCGGCCTCCAAGAGACCCAGTACTTC. Translated: CSARGSSGLQETQYF. The V call is TRBV20-1, the J call TRBJ2-5; 7 bases agree with TRBD2. The CDR3 sequence is 15 residues long. With 1 base clipped from V and 1 base from J, the junction kept 6 bases outside the gene matches. CDR1 is DFQATT and CDR2 is SNEGSKA in the germline V gene (reference sequence).

The rearrangement uses TRBV7-8 and TRBJ1-3; possible D gene TRBD1, 6 bases. The germline CDR1 and CDR2 sequences are SGHVS and FQNEAQ. The CDR3 spans 16 residues. V shed 5 bases and J shed 0 bases, with 14 bases lying between them. CDR3 sequence: CASSKQGTPSGNTIYF. The CDR3 DNA follows: TGTGCCAGCAGCAAACAGGGTACCCCCTCTGGAAACACCATATATTTT.

In its sample, this clonotype was seen many times. J is TRBJ1-6 and V is TRBV5-1; D not certain. This CDR3 has 14 amino acids. With 0 bases removed from V and 5 bases from J, the gap between germline ends came to 6 bases. CDR1 is SGHRS, CDR2 YFSETQ, per germline. CDR3 sequence reads: CASSLGPNNSPLHF. DNA for the CDR3: TGCGCCAGCAGCTTGGGGCCTAATAATTCACCCCTCCACTTT.

For this clonotype: With a much larger clone just one base away, this may be a read error. CDR3 nucleotides: TGCAGTGCTAGAACTAGCGGGGGCCAATGGTACAATGAGCATTTCTTC. Amino acid sequence: CSARTSGGQWYNEHFF. The chain combines TRBV20-1 with TRBJ2-1; 11 bases agree with TRBD2. The CDR3 has 16 amino acids. From germline, CDR1 is DFQATT and CDR2 SNEGSKA (reference sequence).

Concerning this clonotype itself: This may stem from a read error, because a much larger clone lies one nucleotide away. This chain joins TRBV28 and TRBJ1-3, with unresolved D. The CDR3 is made up of 12 amino acids. Germline CDR1 reads MDHEN; CDR2 reads SYDVKM. The DNA for the CDR3 is TGTGCCAGCACCTCTGGTGGAAACACCACATATTTT. Encoded protein: CASTSGGNTTYF.

This clonotype has at least ten counts. The chain carries TRBV9 and TRBJ2-7; TRBD1 aligns across 7 bases. V trimming: 4 bases; J trimming: 4 bases; junction bases outside the gene matches: 8. Germline assignment: CDR1 SGDLS and CDR2 YYNGEE. The CDR3 contains 14 residues. The CDR3 nucleotides read TGTGCCAGCAGCTTTTCGGGACAGAAATACGAGCAGTACTTC. This sequence encodes CASSFSGQKYEQYF.

This clonotype occurred many times. The chain links TRBV20-1 to TRBJ2-1, with D tentatively TRBD1 or TRBD2 (6 bases each). The CDR3 length is 15 residues. V was shortened by 1 base and J by 2 bases, with 12 bases between the two germline ends. Per germline, CDR1 DFQATT and CDR2 SNEGSKA (reference sequence). The CDR3 DNA follows: TGCAGTGCTAGAGTTCCGGGGGCAACCTACAATGAGCAGTTCTTC. Amino acids: CSARVPGATYNEQFF.

This clonotype has ten or more counts. The V gene is TRBV4-3, the J gene TRBJ2-3; maybe TRBD1 (6 bases). V lost 4 bases and J 0 bases, leaving 14 bases between the germline ends. This CDR3 has 16 residues. CDR1 LGHNA and CDR2 YSLEER come from the germline V gene. The chain's CDR3 is CASSRDNLASTDTQYF. The CDR3 DNA reads TGCGCCAGCAGCCGGGACAACCTCGCTAGCACAGATACGCAGTATTTT.

CDR3 amino acids: CASSLLDTGGNTIYF. The CDR3 DNA sequence: TGTGCCAGCAGCCTCTTGGACACAGGCGGAAACACCATATATTTT. This sequence joins TRBV3-1 and TRBJ1-3, with D possibly TRBD1 on 5 matching bases. V was pared by 4 bases and J by 4 bases, with 14 bases between. CDR3 size: 15 residues. The germline V gene encodes CDR1 LGHDT and CDR2 YNNKEL (reference sequence).

This clonotype was seen a handful of times. The V call is TRBV20-1, the J call TRBJ2-7, with TRBD1 identical over 9 bases. J was trimmed by 4 bases and V by 5 bases; bases with no gene match: 9. This CDR3 region has 14 residues. CDR1 DFQATT and CDR2 SNEGSKA come from the germline V gene (reference sequence). The DNA for the CDR3 is TGCAGTGCTTACCCGGGACAGGGTAGATACGAGCAGTACTTC. It is translated as CSAYPGQGRYEQYF.

V is TRBV29-1 and J is TRBJ2-1; perhaps TRBD2 as D (6 bases). The germline gives CDR1 SQVTM, CDR2 ANQGSEA. The CDR3 totals 13 residues. Deletions cut 7 bases from V and 5 bases from J, with 15 bases between. The CDR3 spells CSAREAPHNEQFF. DNA for the CDR3: TGCAGCGCCAGGGAGGCACCCCACAATGAGCAGTTCTTC.

The chain carries TRBV5-1 and TRBJ2-7; D might be TRBD2 (6 bases). The CDR3 consists of 14 residues. Trimming stripped 6 bases from V and 3 bases from J, with 16 bases between. CDR1 is SGHRS, CDR2 YFSETQ, per germline. The CDR3 sequence is CASTGVSGNYEQYF. As DNA, the CDR3 is TGCGCCAGCACGGGAGTATCAGGTAACTACGAGCAGTACTTC.

This clonotype was detected ten times or more. The chain employs TRBV12-3 or TRBV12-4 and TRBJ2-7, with unresolved D. This CDR3 is 11 amino acids long. The V and J ends lost 1 base and 6 bases respectively, with 4 bases between them. The CDR3 sequence is CASSLGLEQYF. The CDR3 DNA follows: TGTGCCAGCAGTTTAGGGCTCGAGCAGTACTTC.

This chain links TRBV11-1 with TRBJ2-7; D may be TRBD1 or TRBD2 (5 bases each). V dropped 10 bases and J dropped 0 bases, with 28 bases sitting between them. CDR1 and CDR2 (germline): SGHAT, FQDESV (reference sequence). This CDR3 region has 18 residues. For the CDR3, the DNA is TGTGCCATCTGCTTAGTCGCGGGCCGGGCAGGGAGCTCCTACGAGCAGTACTTC. It is translated as CAICLVAGRAGSSYEQYF.

There are many counts of this clonotype. This sequence joins TRBV12-3 or TRBV12-4 and TRBJ2-3, with D uncertain. This CDR3 comprises 12 residues. V was pared by 5 bases and J by 5 bases, with 8 bases between. The CDR3 DNA reads TGTGCCAGCAGTGTACCAGTAGATACGCAGTATTTT. Translation gives CASSVPVDTQYF.

This clonotype has at least ten counts. This rearrangement joins TRBV5-1 to TRBJ1-1; maybe TRBD1 (5 bases). The CDR3 extends over 14 amino acids. Trimming removed 0 bases at V and 1 base at J, with 7 bases between. CDR1 is SGHRS and CDR2 is YFSETQ in the germline V gene. CDR3 amino acids: CASSLEQANTEAFF. DNA of the CDR3: TGCGCCAGCAGCTTGGAACAGGCGAACACTGAAGCTTTCTTT.

Details on this clonotype: Given a much more abundant clone one base away, this may be a read error. The J gene is TRBJ1-5, the V gene TRBV5-6; D remains unclear. Trimming removed 2 bases at V and 6 bases at J, with 15 bases between. This CDR3 is 15 amino acids long. The germline V gene encodes CDR1 SGHDT and CDR2 YYEEEE. DNA for the CDR3: TGTGCCAGCAGCTTTTGGAGGGAAATTGCTCAGCCCCAGCATTTT. Translation gives CASSFWREIAQPQHF.

In this sample, this clonotype turned up many times. This rearrangement joins TRBV5-1 to TRBJ2-3, with D hard to call. Looked up from germline, CDR1 is SGHRS and CDR2 is YFSETQ. CDR3 length: 15 residues. The V end was cut by 1 base, the J end by 2 bases, with 11 bases between. The CDR3 sequence: CASSLLARNTDTQYF. CDR3 coding DNA: TGCGCCAGCAGCTTGTTGGCCAGAAACACAGATACGCAGTATTTT. Based on the CDR3 plus reference TRBV5-1 and TRBJ2-3, the full variable domain is KAGVTQTPRYLIKTRGQQVTLSCSPISGHRSVSWYQQTPGQGLQFLFEYFSETQRNKGNFPGRFSGRQFSNSRSEMNVSTLELGDSALYLCASSLLARNTDTQYFGPGTRLTVL.

A word on this clonotype: This may be a read error, as it is one base from a much larger clone. The rearrangement uses TRBV20-1 and TRBJ2-1; 7 positions match TRBD1. CDR1 is DFQATT, CDR2 SNEGSKA, per germline (reference sequence). There are 15 residues in the CDR3. The CDR3 DNA reads TGCAGTGCTAGAGGCGACAGGGCCATCTACAAAGAGCAGTTCTTC. The encoded protein is CSARGDRAIYKEQFF.

This clonotype appeared many times. V and J are TRBV5-1 and TRBJ2-1; the D is unclear. V was cut by 3 bases and J by 5 bases, with 9 bases left in between. The CDR3 sequence is 13 residues long. The germline V gene has CDR1 SGHRS and CDR2 YFSETQ. CDR3 region: CASSSTANNEQFF. The CDR3 DNA sequence: TGCGCCAGCAGCTCCACAGCGAACAATGAGCAGTTCTTC.

There are many counts of this clonotype. The V call is TRBV14, the J call TRBJ2-1, with 7 nucleotides matching TRBD2. The CDR3 extends over 16 amino acids. The V and J ends lost 3 bases and 6 bases, in that order; junction bases with no gene match: 11. From germline, CDR1 is SGHDN and CDR2 FVKESK. The CDR3 DNA reads as TGTGCCAGCAGCCATCCCCGCGGGAGCAATTTCAATGAGCAGTTCTTC. Encoded protein: CASSHPRGSNFNEQFF. Full variable domain (remainder filled in from reference TRBV14 and TRBJ2-1): EAGVTQFPSHSVIEKGQTVTLRCDPISGHDNLYWYRRVMGKEIKFLLHFVKESKQDESGMPNNRFLAERTGGTYSTLKVQPAELEDSGVYFCASSHPRGSNFNEQFFGPGTRLTVL.

The sample holds many counts of this clonotype. The genes are TRBV5-5 and TRBJ1-2; weak D call: TRBD1 (5 bases). Trimming took off 3 bases at V and 2 bases at J, with 14 bases between the two ends. Germline V gives CDR1 SGHKS, CDR2 YYEKEE (reference sequence). CDR3 length: 15 amino acids. DNA for the CDR3: TGTGCCAGCAGCTCACTAAGGGGACCGAACTATGGCTACACCTTC. Residues: CASSSLRGPNYGYTF.

This clonotype occurred many times. This chain joins TRBV27 and TRBJ2-5; no definite D call. Germline V gives CDR1 MNHEY, CDR2 SMNVEV (reference sequence). Between the trimmed V and J ends, which lost 4 bases and 5 bases, there was a span of 8 bases. CDR3 length: 12 amino acids. The CDR3 loop is CASSSSRETQYF. In DNA, the CDR3 is TGTGCCAGCAGTTCCAGCCGGGAGACCCAGTACTTC.